These 28 T cell receptor beta chains share one sample of origin, sequenced in a study of cytomegalovirus exposure and HLA in healthy donors. Use of 60 Vbeta and 13 Jbeta primers characterized the PCR. Here immunoSEQ multiplex PCR was the method, and the copy in TCRdb shows in-frame clones only, minus some. The sample lists approximately 110,000 clones, around 70% occurring once. The source material was PBMCs. The receptor source for this set is a man in his forties in good health and CMV-seronegative.

There are a few counts of this clone. The genes are TRBV6-1 and TRBJ1-2; 7 bases line up with TRBD1. Germline V gene sequence: CDR1 MNHNS, CDR2 SASEGT. CDR3 length: 15 amino acids. Trimming at V came to 2 bases and at J to 7 bases, leaving 10 bases not matched to a gene. The CDR3 spells CASSEKTGMQAGYTF. CDR3 DNA: TGTGCCAGCAGTGAAAAGACAGGGATGCAGGCTGGCTACACCTTC.

This clone was observed a handful of times. The genes are TRBV7-8 and TRBJ2-7, with a possible D match to TRBD2 (5 bases). The V and J ends lost 1 base and 2 bases respectively, with 12 bases between them. Germline V gene data show CDR1 as SGHVS and CDR2 as FQNEAQ. This CDR3 comprises 15 residues. DNA of the CDR3: TGTGCCAGCAGCTTAGGGAGGTCGACCCCCTACGAGCAGTACTTC. Its translation is CASSLGRSTPYEQYF.

The gene calls are TRBV7-9 and TRBJ1-5; D is uncertain. In germline, CDR1 is SEHNR, CDR2 FQNEAQ (reference sequence). CDR3 length: 16 amino acids. V was pared by 1 base and J by 3 bases, with 13 bases between. CDR3 sequence: CASSLGTGSINQPQHF. Here the CDR3 DNA reads TGTGCCAGCAGCTTAGGTACGGGTAGTATCAATCAGCCCCAGCATTTT.

This rearrangement joins TRBV5-1 to TRBJ2-2, with 12 bases matching TRBD2. CDR3 length: 19 residues. J gave up 4 bases and V 0 bases, and 10 bases lay outside the gene matches. The germline V gene has CDR1 SGHRS and CDR2 YFSETQ. CDR3 sequence: CASSLVRASGRASTGELFF. The DNA for the CDR3 is TGCGCCAGCAGCTTGGTTCGGGCTAGCGGGAGGGCCAGCACCGGGGAGCTGTTTTTT. The whole variable domain, remainder taken from reference TRBV5-1 and TRBJ2-2, is KAGVTQTPRYLIKTRGQQVTLSCSPISGHRSVSWYQQTPGQGLQFLFEYFSETQRNKGNFPGRFSGRQFSNSRSEMNVSTLELGDSALYLCASSLVRASGRASTGELFFGEGSRLTVL.

The chain joins TRBV27 to TRBJ2-3, with 12 bases lining up with TRBD2. V lost 5 bases, J lost 6 bases, and 21 bases stayed unmatched. This CDR3 has 20 amino acids. CDR1 and CDR2 from the germline V gene are MNHEY and SMNVEV (reference sequence). This chain's CDR3 is CASSRQGFGTSGLASDTQYF. Written as DNA, the CDR3 is TGTGCCAGCAGTCGACAGGGTTTCGGGACTAGCGGGCTAGCATCGGATACGCAGTATTTT.

The CDR3 is CASSPQARTF. As DNA, the CDR3 is TGTGCCAGCAGCCCCCAGGCAAGGACCTTC. The rearrangement links TRBV9 to TRBJ1-2; D unclear. V dropped 4 bases and J dropped 14 bases, with 12 bases sitting between them. This CDR3 has 10 residues. Germline V gene sequence: CDR1 SGDLS, CDR2 YYNGEE.

This chain uses TRBV7-2 with TRBJ2-5; the match to TRBD1 covers 8 bases. Unmatched junction bases numbered 3, after V lost 6 bases and J lost 0 bases. The CDR3 contains 14 residues. CDR1 is SGHTA and CDR2 is FQGNSA in the germline V gene. The CDR3 here is CASSRQGHQETQYF. In DNA form, the CDR3 reads TGTGCCAGCAGTCGACAGGGGCACCAAGAGACCCAGTACTTC.

The rearrangement uses TRBV6-5 and TRBJ1-2; 8 nucleotides agree with TRBD1. CDR3 size: 13 residues. Germline V CDR1 and CDR2: MNHEY, SVGAGI. After removal of 4 bases from V and 4 bases from J, the junction contained 2 bases not matched to a gene. The CDR3 bases are TGTGCCAGCAGTTCGACAGGGGTCTATGGCTACACCTTC. It specifies CASSSTGVYGYTF.

The chain combines TRBV5-8 with TRBJ2-5; 9 positions agree with TRBD1. The CDR3 spans 14 residues. The germline V gene encodes CDR1 SGHTS and CDR2 YDEGEE. Losses at the gene ends were 4 bases for V and 6 bases for J; bases not matched to a gene: 7. The CDR3 coding sequence is TGTGCCAGCAGCGACAGGGGGTTCGTAAAGACCCAGTACTTC. Encoded protein: CASSDRGFVKTQYF.

This clone was found a few times. The J gene is TRBJ2-5, the V gene TRBV21-1; no check of the table's D call, TRBD1, against the DNA was made. TRBV21-1 is a pseudogene. This CDR3 has 15 amino acids. The CDR3 nucleotides are TGTGCCAGCAGAAGAGAACGACGACAGCAAGAGACCCAGTACTTC. It yields the protein CASRRERRQQETQYF.

The chain carries TRBV7-9 and TRBJ1-4; the D gene is possibly TRBD1 (5 bases). Germline CDR1 and CDR2: SEHNR and FQNEAQ (reference sequence). The V and J ends lost 10 bases and 0 bases respectively, with 9 bases between them. The CDR3 totals 13 residues. CDR3 protein: CATDSATNEKLFF. The CDR3 bases are TGTGCCACCGACAGCGCAACTAATGAAAAACTGTTTTTT. The full variable domain, rest sourced from reference TRBV7-9 and TRBJ1-4, is DTGVSQNPRHKITKRGQNVTFRCDPISEHNRLYWYRQTLGQGPEFLTYFQNEAQLEKSRLLSDRFSAERPKGSFSTLEIQRTEQGDSAMYLCATDSATNEKLFFGSGTQLSVL.

There are a few counts of this clone. The chain has TRBV5-5 and TRBJ2-7; 7 bases are shared with TRBD2. CDR1 is SGHKS, CDR2 YYEKEE, per germline (reference sequence). This CDR3 region has 18 residues. Germline trimming cut 0 bases from V and 3 bases from J; bases unmatched to any gene: 15. The CDR3 region is CASSLGPGGGTARYEQYF. DNA for the CDR3: TGTGCCAGCAGCTTGGGCCCTGGGGGGGGGACCGCCCGCTACGAGCAGTACTTC.

This clone was seen a few times. The genes are TRBV4-1 and TRBJ2-1; 9 nucleotides match TRBD2. Germline loops: CDR1 MGHRA, CDR2 YSYEKL. J gave up 8 bases and V 3 bases, and 11 bases lay outside the gene matches. The CDR3 covers 16 residues. This CDR3 reads CASSQSTSGEGDEQFF. The CDR3 coding sequence is TGCGCCAGCAGCCAGTCGACTAGCGGAGAGGGGGATGAGCAGTTCTTC.

The chain uses TRBV4-3 and TRBJ2-7, with 8 bases that match TRBD2. This CDR3 contains 20 residues. CDR1 and CDR2 from the germline V gene are LGHNA and YSLEER. Trimming removed 0 bases from V and 0 bases from J; junction bases left unmatched: 16. CDR3 DNA: TGCGCCAGCAGCCAAGAATGGGGTAGCGGGGCGGCCCTAAGCTCCTACGAGCAGTACTTC. This translates into CASSQEWGSGAALSSYEQYF.

The J gene is TRBJ2-1, the V gene TRBV19, with 7 positions matching TRBD2. The V segment lost 4 bases and the J segment 1 base; nucleotides outside the gene matches: 16. CDR3 length: 19 amino acids. The germline V gene has CDR1 LNHDA and CDR2 SQIVND (reference sequence). The DNA of the CDR3 is TGTGCCAGTAGTAGTGCCGGGGCGGGAGAGGTGGGTTCCTACAATGAGCAGTTCTTC. Its protein is CASSSAGAGEVGSYNEQFF.

Regarding this clone: Relative to the germline gene, one junction end is altered; a read error may explain this. J is TRBJ2-3 and V is TRBV7-7; TRBD1 matches 8 bases. Germline V gene sequence: CDR1 SSHAT, CDR2 FNYEAQ (reference sequence). The CDR3 consists of 15 residues. The CDR3 nucleotides are TGTGCTAGCAGCTTAGGGGCAGGGGGCTTAGATACGCAGTATTTT. Protein sequence: CASSLGAGGLDTQYF.

As regards this clone: Germline and junction disagree at one end, which may indicate a read error. V is TRBV7-9 and J is TRBJ2-7; no definite D call. Germline values: CDR1 SEHNR, CDR2 FQNEAQ (reference sequence). CDR3 length equals 15 residues. The CDR3 reads CSSSSFRSPDYEQYF. For the CDR3, the DNA is TGTTCCAGCAGCTCATTTCGTAGCCCAGACTACGAGCAGTACTTC.

This chain links TRBV4-1 with TRBJ1-1, with TRBD1 identical over 8 bases. This CDR3 has 15 amino acids. Germline trimming cut 4 bases from V and 7 bases from J; bases unmatched to any gene: 11. In germline, CDR1 is MGHRA, CDR2 YSYEKL. The CDR3 is CASSRTVGQANEAFF. Written as DNA, the CDR3 is TGCGCCAGCAGCCGGACGGTGGGACAGGCCAATGAAGCTTTCTTT.

The V and J genes are TRBV6-5 and TRBJ1-5; no clear D gene. The CDR3 sequence is 13 residues long. CDR1 is MNHEY and CDR2 is SVGAGI in the germline V gene. V was cut by 6 bases and J by 4 bases, with 10 bases left in between. The CDR3 nucleotides are TGTGCCAGCAGAGCCAACAGAAATCAGCCCCAGCATTTT. Its translation: CASRANRNQPQHF.

The chain combines TRBV27 with TRBJ2-3; 12 bases map to TRBD2. V was pared by 6 bases and J by 2 bases, with 6 bases of the junction left unmatched. Germline V gene lookup returns CDR1 MNHEY and CDR2 SMNVEV (reference sequence). This CDR3 is built from 16 residues. As DNA, the CDR3 is TGTGCCAGCAGGTCTAGCGGGGGGGTAATCACAGATACGCAGTATTTT. Translated, it gives CASRSSGGVITDTQYF.

The rearrangement links TRBV6-1 to TRBJ2-4; a possible D gene is TRBD2 (5 bases). The V and J ends lost 2 bases and 2 bases respectively, with 10 bases between them. Germline CDR1 is MNHNS and CDR2 is SASEGT. This CDR3 is built from 15 residues. CDR3 sequence reads: CASSELRGSKNIQYF. Written as DNA, the CDR3 is TGTGCCAGCAGTGAACTCCGGGGATCCAAAAACATTCAGTACTTC.

This chain uses TRBV5-6 with TRBJ1-5; D gene unclear. Deletions cut 2 bases from V and 0 bases from J, with 9 bases between. The V gene's germline CDR1 is SGHDT and CDR2 YYEEEE. CDR3 length equals 15 residues. The CDR3 reads CASSFRGTSNQPQHF. The CDR3 DNA reads as TGTGCCAGCAGCTTCCGGGGAACTAGCAATCAGCCCCAGCATTTT.

The gene calls are TRBV6-1 and TRBJ2-3; D possibly corresponds to TRBD2 (5 bases). Germline V CDR1 and CDR2: MNHNS, SASEGT. V shed 4 bases and J shed 4 bases, with 15 bases lying between them. This CDR3 contains 15 residues. The CDR3 reads CASSGTRVSPDTQYF. In nucleotides, the CDR3 is TGTGCCAGCAGTGGGACTCGCGTCAGTCCAGATACGCAGTATTTT.

This clone was observed a handful of times. V gene TRBV23-1 combines with J gene TRBJ2-1; 9 nucleotides align to TRBD1. TRBV23-1 carries the ORF label, with uncertain function. This CDR3 has 20 amino acids. V trimming: 4 bases; J trimming: 8 bases; junction bases outside the gene matches: 24. CDR3 bases: TGCGCCAGCAGTCTATTCGCGGGACAGGGTATTAGGGAGGGGGTCGATGAGCAGTTCTTC. Residues: CASSLFAGQGIREGVDEQFF.

This CDR3 reads CASSIYESVENEQFF. The CDR3 bases are TGTGCCAGTAGTATATACGAGAGCGTGGAGAATGAGCAGTTCTTC. V is TRBV19 and J is TRBJ2-1, with unresolved D. The germline V gene has CDR1 LNHDA and CDR2 SQIVND (reference sequence). V dropped 2 bases and J dropped 7 bases, with 15 bases sitting between them. The CDR3 consists of 15 residues.

V and J are TRBV6-5 and TRBJ2-7; TRBD2 aligns across 10 bases. V shed 2 bases, J shed 5 bases, and the junction held 9 bases outside the gene matches. In germline, CDR1 is MNHEY, CDR2 SVGAGI. This CDR3 is built from 16 residues. This chain's CDR3 is CASSYGTAGGIDEQYF. DNA of the CDR3: TGTGCCAGCAGTTACGGGACAGCGGGAGGGATAGACGAGCAGTACTTC.

V gene TRBV5-8 combines with J gene TRBJ1-4; the match to TRBD1 covers 8 bases. The J segment lost 0 bases and the V segment lost 2 bases, leaving 6 bases of the junction unmatched. Germline V gene sequence: CDR1 SGHTS, CDR2 YDEGEE. The CDR3 extends over 17 amino acids. CDR3 DNA sequence: TGTGCCAGCAGCTTAAACCAGGGGGCGGCAACTAATGAAAAACTGTTTTTT. Translating gives CASSLNQGAATNEKLFF.

The chain combines TRBV5-1 with TRBJ2-1; tentatively, D is TRBD1 (5 bases). Germline assignment: CDR1 SGHRS and CDR2 YFSETQ. The CDR3 is 13 amino acids. V lost 0 bases and J 9 bases, leaving 10 bases between the germline ends. The CDR3 nucleotides read TGCGCCAGCAGCTTGGCAGGGAAATGTGAGCAGTTCTTC. Protein product: CASSLAGKCEQFF.